Shown below are 23 T cell receptor beta chains from a single sample sequenced in a study of Graves' ophthalmopathy and Graves' hyperthyroidism. Amplifying from RNA transcripts, the study obtained TCR beta CDR3 regions. First-round RT-PCR relied on HTBI primers, and a second-round multiplex PCR came next. Using its own MiXCR run on the multiplex PCR reads, TCRdb lists one record per CDR3 protein. The table records roughly 160,000 distinct CDR3 sequences, approximately 40% of them present only once. The specimen sequenced was peripheral blood. The receptors were gathered from a woman in her thirties or forties with Graves' ophthalmopathy.

Many counts were recorded for this clonotype. CDR3 residues: CASNQDESQPQHF. Written as DNA, the CDR3 is TGTGCCAGCAACCAAGATGAATCCCAGCCCCAGCATTTT. The V call is TRBV28, the J call TRBJ1-5; D call uncertain. Trimming took 7 bases from V and 7 from J, leaving 14 bases between them. The CDR3 contains 13 residues. Germline V gene sequence: CDR1 MDHEN, CDR2 SYDVKM. Full variable domain (missing parts from reference TRBV28 and TRBJ1-5): DVKVTQSSRYLVKRTGEKVFLECVQDMDHENMFWYRQDPGLGLRLIYFSYDVKMKEKGDIPEGYSVSREKKERFSLILESASTNQTSMYLCASNQDESQPQHFGDGTRLSIL.

This clonotype was seen at least ten times. This rearrangement joins TRBV30 to TRBJ1-5; possibly TRBD1 for D (5 bases). This CDR3 contains 12 residues. The germline gives CDR1 GTSNPN, CDR2 SVGIG (reference sequence). With 5 bases removed from V and 3 bases from J, the gap between germline ends came to 8 bases. The CDR3 sequence is CAWGQTNQPQHF. CDR3 sequence (DNA): TGTGCCTGGGGACAAACCAATCAGCCCCAGCATTTT.

The chain links TRBV12-3 or TRBV12-4 to TRBJ1-5; D remains ambiguous. Between the trimmed V and J ends, which lost 0 bases and 6 bases, there was a span of 21 bases. The CDR3 is 18 amino acids. The CDR3 nucleotides read TGTGCCAGCAGTTTAGCGACCGGTGGTAGCGTACTGGGTCAGCCCCAGCATTTT. Its protein is CASSLATGGSVLGQPQHF.

The rearrangement links TRBV2 to TRBJ1-1; no definite D call. The V gene's germline CDR1 is SNHLY and CDR2 FYNNEI. The V end lost 3 bases, the J end lost 5 bases, and 10 bases lay between the germline ends. This CDR3 is built from 13 residues. CDR3 residues: CASSDQQNTEAFF. As DNA, the CDR3 is TGTGCCAGCAGTGATCAGCAGAATACTGAAGCTTTCTTT.

This clonotype was seen many times. This chain links TRBV20-1 with TRBJ2-7; 9 bases fit TRBD1. This CDR3 comprises 15 residues. J was trimmed by 0 bases and V by 3 bases; bases with no gene match: 6. CDR1 is DFQATT, CDR2 SNEGSKA, per germline (reference sequence). This CDR3 is CSASSGQGSSYEQYF. CDR3 coding DNA: TGCAGTGCTAGTTCGGGACAGGGATCCTCCTACGAGCAGTACTTC.

This clonotype occurred many times. The chain recombines TRBV10-3 with TRBJ2-7, with TRBD2 matching over 9 bases. CDR1 and CDR2 (germline): ENHRY, SYGVKD. This CDR3 comprises 16 residues. The V segment lost 3 bases and the J segment 6 bases; nucleotides outside the gene matches: 12. The CDR3 reads CAISDSAASGDVEQYF. The CDR3, as DNA: TGTGCCATCAGTGATTCGGCAGCTAGCGGGGACGTCGAGCAGTACTTC.

The table lists this clonotype with many counts. The chain joins TRBV27 to TRBJ2-3, with a possible D match to TRBD2 (6 bases). Trimming pared 6 bases from V and 2 bases from J, leaving 18 bases between. The CDR3 totals 16 residues. Germline V gene sequence: CDR1 MNHEY, CDR2 SMNVEV (reference sequence). CDR3 residues: CASSPPGRGTTDTQYF. In DNA, the CDR3 is TGTGCCAGCAGCCCCCCGGGACGGGGGACCACAGATACGCAGTATTTT.

Notes on this clonotype: The junction shows a germline mismatch at one end, possibly a read error. V is TRBV11-2 and J is TRBJ1-2; D gene unclear. Germline V gene sequence: CDR1 SGHAT, CDR2 FQNNGV. CDR3 length equals 17 residues. DNA for the CDR3: TGTGCCAGCAGCTCCCCCCGGACCGGTCGGGGATACTATGGCTGCACCTTC. It yields the protein CASSSPRTGRGYYGCTF.

This clonotype is deemed medium-sized. The V call is TRBV12-5, the J call TRBJ1-6, with 7 positions matching TRBD1. Germline loops: CDR1 LGHNT, CDR2 FRNRAP. This CDR3 spans 15 amino acids. Trimming removed 3 bases from V and 10 bases from J; junction bases left unmatched: 9. The CDR3 nucleotides read TGTGCTAGTGGTTTCCCAGGGGGTTGGGTATCACCCCTCCACTTT. Protein product: CASGFPGGWVSPLHF.

This clonotype occurred many times. The chain has TRBV10-3 and TRBJ1-6, with D perhaps matching TRBD1 (5 bases). This CDR3 spans 14 amino acids. Germline CDR1 and CDR2: ENHRY and SYGVKD. Trimming stripped 5 bases from V and 8 bases from J, with 13 bases between. CDR3 sequence (DNA): TGTGCCATCAGTAGGGACTCATCGGATTCACCCCTCCACTTT. Translated, it gives CAISRDSSDSPLHF.

The chain links TRBV28 to TRBJ2-5, with TRBD1 matching 9 bases. There are 15 residues in the CDR3. V was clipped by 7 bases and J by 7 bases; unmatched bases: 13. Germline CDR1 is MDHEN and CDR2 is SYDVKM. CDR3 bases: TGTGCCAGCAACCCCCTACAGGGGGCGAGGGGGACCCAGTACTTC. Residues: CASNPLQGARGTQYF.

Many counts were recorded for this clonotype. The chain recombines TRBV28 with TRBJ2-2; 7 bases are shared with TRBD1. This CDR3 has 15 residues. Germline CDR1 is MDHEN and CDR2 is SYDVKM. V shed 6 bases and J 0 bases; nucleotides not matched to a gene: 4. As DNA, the CDR3 is TGTGCCAGCAGCCCTGGGACAGCGAACACCGGGGAGCTGTTTTTT. This translates into CASSPGTANTGELFF.

This clonotype was detected ten times or more. In DNA, the CDR3 is TGTGCCAGCTCACCGGGGACAGGATCCCCGAACACTGAAGCTTTCTTT. This encodes CASSPGTGSPNTEAFF. The genes are TRBV18 and TRBJ1-1, with 8 bases lining up with TRBD1. With V trimmed by 3 bases and J by 1 base, 7 bases remained unmatched. Looked up from germline, CDR1 is KGHSH and CDR2 is LQKENI. CDR3 length: 16 amino acids.

The table lists this clonotype with many counts. The chain couples TRBV7-9 to TRBJ1-1, with D unresolved. This CDR3 contains 13 residues. Germline-derived CDR1 and CDR2 are SEHNR and FQNEAQ (reference sequence). With 3 bases removed from V and 1 base from J, the gap between germline ends came to 6 bases. CDR3 amino acids: CASSFNTNTEAFF. CDR3 in DNA: TGTGCCAGCAGCTTTAACACGAACACTGAAGCTTTCTTT.

This clonotype was detected many times. The chain couples TRBV27 to TRBJ2-5; the match to TRBD2 covers 8 bases. CDR1 MNHEY and CDR2 SMNVEV come from the germline V gene (reference sequence). The CDR3 sequence is 13 residues long. Losses at the gene ends were 5 bases for V and 9 bases for J; bases not matched to a gene: 8. The chain's CDR3 is CASSPGTSRAQYF. CDR3 DNA: TGTGCCAGCAGTCCTGGGACTAGTAGGGCCCAGTACTTC.

The chain carries TRBV6-1 and TRBJ2-2; a possible D gene is TRBD2 (7 bases). Germline lookup yields CDR1 MNHNS and CDR2 SASEGT. This CDR3 has 15 amino acids. The ends were cut back, 6 bases at V and 7 bases at J, with 18 bases in the middle. The CDR3 DNA reads TGTGCCAGCAGCAGGCGGGGGCCAGGCATCGGGGAGCTGTTTTTT. Its protein product is CASSRRGPGIGELFF.

The CDR3 protein is CASSLEPPRTEAFF. CDR3 sequence (DNA): TGTGCCAGCAGTTTAGAGCCCCCCCGTACTGAAGCTTTCTTT. J is TRBJ1-1 and V is TRBV28; D gene unclear. V lost 2 bases and J lost 5, with 12 bases in between. CDR3 length: 14 residues. CDR1 is MDHEN, CDR2 SYDVKM, per germline.

The chain joins TRBV12-3 or TRBV12-4 to TRBJ1-2, with TRBD1 as a possible D gene (5 bases). Trimming shortened V by 6 bases and J by 8 bases, and 19 bases separated the two germline ends. The CDR3 totals 14 residues. The CDR3 is CASSPDSGTGGYTF. The CDR3 bases are TGTGCCAGCAGCCCCGATTCAGGGACCGGAGGCTACACCTTC.

In its sample, this clonotype was seen many times. This chain connects TRBV25-1 to TRBJ1-1; no definite D call. The CDR3 consists of 12 residues. The germline CDR1 and CDR2 sequences are MGHDK and SYGVNS. V gave up 6 bases and J gave up 0 bases, with 5 bases separating them. The chain's CDR3 is CASRNMNTEAFF. The CDR3 DNA reads as TGTGCCAGCAGAAATATGAACACTGAAGCTTTCTTT.

The rearrangement uses TRBV28 and TRBJ2-7, with D perhaps matching TRBD2 (6 bases). V shed 2 bases and J shed 4 bases, with 9 bases lying between them. CDR3 length: 13 residues. CDR1 and CDR2 (germline): MDHEN, SYDVKM. This CDR3 is CASSLPSEYEQYF. DNA of the CDR3: TGTGCCAGCAGTTTACCTAGCGAGTACGAGCAGTACTTC.

This clonotype was observed at least ten times. J is TRBJ2-7 and V is TRBV7-2; D uncertain. The CDR3 sequence is 14 residues long. V was pared by 2 bases and J by 1 base, with 9 bases between. Looked up from germline, CDR1 is SGHTA and CDR2 is FQGNSA. CDR3: CASSLRRSSYEQYF. For the CDR3, the DNA is TGTGCCAGCAGCTTACGAAGGTCGTCCTACGAGCAGTACTTC.

The chain has TRBV6-4 and TRBJ2-7, with D uncertain. The V gene's germline CDR1 is MRHNA and CDR2 SNTAGT. The CDR3 totals 14 residues. The V end lost 5 bases, the J end lost 0 bases, and 11 bases lay between the germline ends. This chain's CDR3 is CASSFPMSSYEQYF. CDR3 nucleotide sequence: TGTGCCAGCAGTTTCCCTATGTCCTCCTACGAGCAGTACTTC.

J is TRBJ2-7 and V is TRBV6-1; D ambiguous. Germline V gives CDR1 MNHNS, CDR2 SASEGT. Trimming left V 5 bases short and J 5 bases short, with 22 bases between. This CDR3 comprises 16 residues. The CDR3 loop is CASSPQRMGLWNEQYF. In nucleotides, the CDR3 is TGTGCCAGCAGTCCCCAACGTATGGGCCTTTGGAACGAGCAGTACTTC.